This T cell receptor beta chain was documented in a study of cytomegalovirus exposure and HLA in healthy donors. Of note for this clone: The antigen is not known.

Repertoires were generated with immunoSEQ multiplex PCR, while TCRdb's copy carries only in-frame clones and drops some. The data show 150,000 to 200,000 clones, with more than 75% seen just once and more than 1.2% held by the top ten. Study results and limitations: Some TCR beta chains (around 180 of them) were listed as cytomegalovirus-associated. Most sequenced TCRs were rare (though some public TCRs occurred in many donors). Cytomegalovirus status was reportedly diagnosed by the classifier with high specificity and sensitivity.

The validation cohort, a group of more than 95 subjects, included the donors and was separate from the approximately 660-subject first cohort. This TCR derives from a young woman in good health and CMV-seronegative. What was sequenced was PBMCs.

The CDR3 loop is CASSPEGGIQPQHF. The CDR3 DNA reads TGTGCCAGCAGTCCCGAGGGGGGGATACAGCCCCAGCATTTT. This rearrangement joins TRBV2 to TRBJ1-5; tentative D call: TRBD1 (6 bases). Between the trimmed V and J ends, which lost 5 bases and 7 bases, there was a span of 15 bases. The CDR3 runs to 14 residues. Germline V CDR1 and CDR2: SNHLY, FYNNEI. The full variable domain, its missing parts supplied by reference TRBV2 and TRBJ1-5, is EPEVTQTPSHQVTQMGQEVILRCVPISNHLYFYWYRQILGQKVEFLVSFYNNEISEKSEIFDDQFSVERPDGSNFTLKIRSTKLEDSAMYFCASSPEGGIQPQHFGDGTRLSIL.